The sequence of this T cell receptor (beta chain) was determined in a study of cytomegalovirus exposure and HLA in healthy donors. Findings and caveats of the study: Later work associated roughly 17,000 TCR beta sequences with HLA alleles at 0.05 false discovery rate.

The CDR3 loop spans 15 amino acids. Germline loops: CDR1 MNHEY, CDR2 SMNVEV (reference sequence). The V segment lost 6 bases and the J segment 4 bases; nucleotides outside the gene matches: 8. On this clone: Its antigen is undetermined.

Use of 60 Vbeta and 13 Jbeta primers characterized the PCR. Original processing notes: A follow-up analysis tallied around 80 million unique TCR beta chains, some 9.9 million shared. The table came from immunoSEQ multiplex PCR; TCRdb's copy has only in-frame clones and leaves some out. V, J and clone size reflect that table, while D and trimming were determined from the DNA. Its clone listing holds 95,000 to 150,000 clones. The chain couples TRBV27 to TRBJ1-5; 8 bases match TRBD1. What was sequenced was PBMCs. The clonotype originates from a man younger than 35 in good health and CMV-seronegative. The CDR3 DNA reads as TGTGCCAGCAGCCTCGGCAGGGGGCCTAATCAGCCCCAGCATTTT. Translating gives CASSLGRGPNQPQHF.